These T cell receptor beta chains were read from a single sample in a study of blood T cell repertoires in COVID-19. Profiled with immunoSEQ multiplex PCR; TCRdb holds only in-frame clones, not every one. The sample carries about 350,000 clones, over 80% recorded once. Material for sequencing was peripheral blood. The receptor set was obtained from a woman aged 50 to 65 with COVID-19, enrolled during active disease. CDR3s include the opening cysteine and the closing phenylalanine or tryptophan. A D gene is named only where the DNA matches it firmly. Size is stated for part of the rows, as once, few or many counts, or as a class when the clone is expanded.

NA | TRBJ2-1 | TRBD2 | TRBV5-1 | TGCGCCAGCAGTTCCGGGCTAGCGGGAGGTCTAGTAGGGGAGCAGTTCTTC | CASSSGLAGGLVGEQFF
once | TRBJ2-1 | TRBD2 | TRBV7-9 | TGTGCCAGCAGCTTAGTGGGGCTAGCGGGAGGGAATGAGCAGTTCTTC | CASSLVGLAGGNEQFF
NA | TRBJ2-3 | NA | TRBV5-1 | TGCGCCAGCAGCTTGGACAGTACCACAGATACGCAGTATTTT | CASSLDSTTDTQYF
NA | TRBJ2-3 | TRBD2 | TRBV6-2/TRBV6-3 | TGTGCCAGCAGTTACACCACGGGACTAGCGGACACAGATACGCAGTATTTT | CASSYTTGLADTDTQYF
few | TRBJ2-2 | NA | TRBV14 | TGTGCCAGCAGCACGCAACAGGGAGCTTTGAACACCGGGGAGCTGTTTTTT | CASSTQQGALNTGELFF
NA | TRBJ2-7 | TRBD2 | TRBV5-1 | TGCGCCAGCAGCTTGATGACTAGCGGGAGTTACGAGCAGTACTTC | CASSLMTSGSYEQYF
NA | TRBJ2-1 | TRBD2 | TRBV11-3 | TGTGCCAGCAGCTTAGACGGGACTAGCGGGAGACGAGGCAATGAGCAGTTCTTC | CASSLDGTSGRRGNEQFF
NA | TRBJ2-5 | TRBD2 | TRBV14 | TGTGCCAGCAGCCAAGTGCGTTCTAGCGGGTCTCAAGAGACCCAGTACTTC | CASSQVRSSGSQETQYF
NA | TRBJ2-1 | NA | TRBV7-9 | TGTGCCAGCAGCCCAGAAGCGGGCGTTGAGCAGTTCTTC | CASSPEAGVEQFF
NA | TRBJ1-5 | NA | TRBV29-1 | TGCAGCGTTACTGACGGCAGGTACCAGCCCCAGCATTTT | CSVTDGRYQPQHF
NA | TRBJ1-4 | NA | TRBV12-3/TRBV12-4 | TGTGCCAGCAGCATCGGGGGAAAACTGTTTTTT | CASSIGGKLFF
once | TRBJ1-1 | NA | TRBV19 | TGTGCCAGTAGCAACCGTATTGCAGTGTTGGGACAGAACACTGAAGCTTTCTTT | CASSNRIAVLGQNTEAFF
NA | TRBJ1-1 | TRBD1 | TRBV12-3/TRBV12-4 | TGTGCCAGCAGTGAGACAGGGTTCACTGAAGCTTTCTTT | CASSETGFTEAFF
NA | TRBJ2-2 | TRBD2 | TRBV5-4 | TGTGCCAGCAGCTTGAGGTCTAGCGGAGAGAACACCGGGGAGCTGTTTTTT | CASSLRSSGENTGELFF
NA | TRBJ1-5 | NA | TRBV18 | TGTGCCAGCTCACCACCGGGCAGGCCCAATCAGCCCCAGCATTTT | CASSPPGRPNQPQHF
NA | TRBJ1-2 | NA | TRBV20-1 | TGCAGTGCTAGAGTAGTCGAAGGCTACACCTTC | CSARVVEGYTF
NA | TRBJ2-2 | NA | TRBV19 | TGTGCCAGTAGCCCACTAGTGGCCACCGGGGAGCTGTTTTTT | CASSPLVATGELFF
NA | TRBJ2-7 | NA | TRBV4-1 | TGCGCCAGCAGCCAGGGCCCTGGGGGACTCTCCTACGAGCAGTACTTC | CASSQGPGGLSYEQYF
NA | TRBJ1-1 | NA | TRBV6-2/TRBV6-3 | TGTGCCAGCAGTTACTCCTACGGGGGGGGAATGAACACTGAAGCTTTCTTT | CASSYSYGGGMNTEAFF
NA | TRBJ2-6 | NA | TRBV7-6 | TGTGCCAGCAGCTATCTCACAGGGGAGGCTGGGGCCAACGTCCTGACTTTC | CASSYLTGEAGANVLTF
NA | TRBJ2-4 | NA | TRBV20-1 | TGCAGTGCTAGGTACGCGAGCATTCAGTACTTC | CSARYASIQYF
NA | TRBJ2-7 | NA | TRBV7-9 | TGTGCCAGCAGCCTGACACTTACTCCCTACGAGCAGTACTTC | CASSLTLTPYEQYF
NA | TRBJ1-2 | NA | TRBV19 | TGTGCCAGTAGTCCTGCTTGGGGGGGGCATGGCTACACCTTC | CASSPAWGGHGYTF
NA | TRBJ2-3 | TRBD2 | TRBV27 | TGTGCCAGCAGTAGCGGGACCGTCGTTAGGACAGATACGCAGTATTTT | CASSSGTVVRTDTQYF
NA | TRBJ2-7 | TRBD2 | TRBV28 | TGTGCCAGCACGGGGGGACCGGGACTAGCGGGAGTTGATTCCTTC | CASTGGPGLAGVDSF
NA | TRBJ2-7 | NA | TRBV19 | TGTGCCAGTAGTATAGTAACGGGAGTCTACGAGCAGTACTTC | CASSIVTGVYEQYF
NA | TRBJ1-1 | NA | TRBV25-1 | TGTGCCAGCAGTGACCCAGGGAGGTGGGCTGAAGCTTTCTTT | CASSDPGRWAEAFF
once | TRBJ1-3 | NA | TRBV4-1 | TGCGCCAGCAGCCCCTATGGGGGGGCTGTCGCTGGAAACACCATATATTTT | CASSPYGGAVAGNTIYF
NA | TRBJ2-1 | TRBD2 | TRBV4-2 | TGTGCCAGCAGCCAAGATCGGGGAGGACTAGCGGGTTACAATGAGCAGTTCTTC | CASSQDRGGLAGYNEQFF